The present T cell receptor (beta chain) was sequenced within a study of blood T cell repertoires in COVID-19. Across the whole study: Specimens from acute and convalescent COVID-19 originated in the United States, Italy and Spain.

Per germline, CDR1 KGHSH and CDR2 LQKENI. The CDR3 consists of 16 residues. With 6 bases removed from V and 0 bases from J, the gap between germline ends came to 17 bases. Patients from Seattle were sampled longitudinally, starting during active infection. Using immunoSEQ multiplex PCR, the repertoire was profiled, and TCRdb retains in-frame clones only, with some absent. Of approximately 350,000 clones in the sample, 70% to 90% were seen once. The sequence came from a woman in her sixties or seventies with COVID-19, enrolled during active disease. The J gene is TRBJ1-1, the V gene TRBV18, with D possibly TRBD1 on 6 matching bases. The sequencing sample was made of peripheral blood. CDR3 nucleotide sequence: TGTGCCAGCTCGCCGCCGAAAGGGGGTATGAACACTGAAGCTTTCTTT. It codes for CASSPPKGGMNTEAFF.